The sequence of this T cell receptor (beta chain) was determined in a study of T cells in localized non-small cell lung cancer. Overall study findings and caveats: Highest T cell clonality was seen in uninvolved adjacent lung, surpassing that measured in tumor. Adjacent lung held a median approximately 57 of the top 100 tumor clones.

Germline V gives CDR1 SGHVS, CDR2 FQNEAQ. This CDR3 is built from 17 residues. V lost 2 bases, J lost 3 bases, and 10 bases stayed unmatched. Turning to this clone: What it binds is not known.

The protocol was immunoSEQ multiplex PCR, while the TCRdb copy is restricted to in-frame clones and leaves out a portion. This sample has some 51,000 clones, with more than 80% found just once. The origin of this receptor is a woman aged 40-69 years with stage I lung adenocarcinoma. The material sequenced was peripheral blood, taken before any cancer treatment. This sequence joins TRBV7-8 and TRBJ2-4, with TRBD2 identical over 7 bases. Here the CDR3 DNA reads TGTGCCAGCAGCTTATCGAGTAGGGGAGGGAGCAAAAACATTCAGTACTTC. It specifies CASSLSSRGGSKNIQYF.